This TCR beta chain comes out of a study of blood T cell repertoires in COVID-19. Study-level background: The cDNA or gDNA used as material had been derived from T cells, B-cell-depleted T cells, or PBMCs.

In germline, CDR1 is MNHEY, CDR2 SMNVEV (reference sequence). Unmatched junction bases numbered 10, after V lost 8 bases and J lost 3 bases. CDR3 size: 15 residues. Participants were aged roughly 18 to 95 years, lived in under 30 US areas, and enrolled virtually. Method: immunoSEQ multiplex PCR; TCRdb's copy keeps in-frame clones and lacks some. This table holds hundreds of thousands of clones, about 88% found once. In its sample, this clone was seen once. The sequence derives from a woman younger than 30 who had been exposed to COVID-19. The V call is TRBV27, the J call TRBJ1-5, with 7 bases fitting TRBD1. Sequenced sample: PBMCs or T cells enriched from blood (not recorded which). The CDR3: CASSQGGRDNQPQHF. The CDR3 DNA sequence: TGTGCCAGCTCCCAGGGGGGTAGAGACAATCAGCCCCAGCATTTT.